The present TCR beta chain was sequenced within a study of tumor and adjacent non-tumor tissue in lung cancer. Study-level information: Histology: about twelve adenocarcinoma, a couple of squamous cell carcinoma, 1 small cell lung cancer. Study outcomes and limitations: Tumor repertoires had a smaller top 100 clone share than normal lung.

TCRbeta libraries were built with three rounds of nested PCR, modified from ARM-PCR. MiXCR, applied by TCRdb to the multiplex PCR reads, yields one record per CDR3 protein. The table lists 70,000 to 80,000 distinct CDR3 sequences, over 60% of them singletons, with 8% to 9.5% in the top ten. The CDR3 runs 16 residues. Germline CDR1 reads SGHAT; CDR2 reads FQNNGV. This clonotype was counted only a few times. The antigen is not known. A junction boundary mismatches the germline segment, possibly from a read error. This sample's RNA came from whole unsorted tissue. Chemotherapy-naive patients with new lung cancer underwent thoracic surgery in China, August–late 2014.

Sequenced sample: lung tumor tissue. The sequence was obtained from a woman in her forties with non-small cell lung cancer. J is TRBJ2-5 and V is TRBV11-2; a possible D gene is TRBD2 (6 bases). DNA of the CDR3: TGTGCCAGCAGTTTAGTTCGGCGGAGGGCCCAAGAGACCCAGTATTTC. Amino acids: CASSLVRRRAQETQYF.